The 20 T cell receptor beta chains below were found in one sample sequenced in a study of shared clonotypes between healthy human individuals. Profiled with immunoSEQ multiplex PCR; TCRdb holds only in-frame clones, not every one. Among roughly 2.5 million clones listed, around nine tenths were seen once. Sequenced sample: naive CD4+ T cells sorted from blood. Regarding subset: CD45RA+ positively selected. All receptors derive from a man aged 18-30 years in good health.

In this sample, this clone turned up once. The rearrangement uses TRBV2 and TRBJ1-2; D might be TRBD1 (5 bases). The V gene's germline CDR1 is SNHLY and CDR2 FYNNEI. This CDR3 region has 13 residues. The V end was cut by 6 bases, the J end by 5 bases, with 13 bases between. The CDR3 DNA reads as TGTGCCAGCAGAGGGACGACGGAGTATGGCTACACCTTC. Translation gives CASRGTTEYGYTF.

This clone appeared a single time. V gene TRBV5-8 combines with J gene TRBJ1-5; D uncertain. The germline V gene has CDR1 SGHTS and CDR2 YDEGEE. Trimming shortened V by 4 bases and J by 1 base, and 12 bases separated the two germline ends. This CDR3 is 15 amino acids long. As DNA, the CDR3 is TGTGCCAGCAGCAACCGCGGGGTCAGCAATCAGCCCCAGCATTTT. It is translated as CASSNRGVSNQPQHF.

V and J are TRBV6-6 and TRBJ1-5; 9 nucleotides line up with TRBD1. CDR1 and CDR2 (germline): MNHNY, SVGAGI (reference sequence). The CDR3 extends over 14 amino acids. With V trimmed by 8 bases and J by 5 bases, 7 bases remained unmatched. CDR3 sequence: CASLLTGGDQPQHF. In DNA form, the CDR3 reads TGTGCCAGCCTCCTGACAGGGGGGGATCAGCCCCAGCATTTT.

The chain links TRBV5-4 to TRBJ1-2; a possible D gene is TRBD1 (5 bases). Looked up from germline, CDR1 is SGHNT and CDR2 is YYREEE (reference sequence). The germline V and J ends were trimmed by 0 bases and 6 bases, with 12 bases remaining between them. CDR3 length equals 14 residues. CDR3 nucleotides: TGTGCCAGCAGCTTGGACACGACAGTCAATGGCTACACCTTC. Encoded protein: CASSLDTTVNGYTF.

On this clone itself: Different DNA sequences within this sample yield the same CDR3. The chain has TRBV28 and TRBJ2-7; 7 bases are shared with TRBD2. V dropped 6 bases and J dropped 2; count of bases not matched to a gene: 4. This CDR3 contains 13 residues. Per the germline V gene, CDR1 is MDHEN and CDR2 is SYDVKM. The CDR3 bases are TGTGCCAGCAGAAGCGGGACCCCCTACGAGCAGTACTTC. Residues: CASRSGTPYEQYF.

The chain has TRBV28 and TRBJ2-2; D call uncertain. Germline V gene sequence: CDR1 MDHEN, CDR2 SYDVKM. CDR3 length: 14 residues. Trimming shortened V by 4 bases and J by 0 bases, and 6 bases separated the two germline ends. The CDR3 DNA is TGTGCCAGCAGTTCAACTACGAACACCGGGGAGCTGTTTTTT. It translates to CASSSTTNTGELFF.

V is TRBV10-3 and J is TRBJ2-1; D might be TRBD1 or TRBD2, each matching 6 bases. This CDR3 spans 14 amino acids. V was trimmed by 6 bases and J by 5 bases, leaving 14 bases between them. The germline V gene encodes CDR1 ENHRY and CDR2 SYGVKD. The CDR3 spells CAISPRGQDNEQFF. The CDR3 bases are TGTGCCATCAGCCCACGGGGGCAGGACAATGAGCAGTTCTTC.

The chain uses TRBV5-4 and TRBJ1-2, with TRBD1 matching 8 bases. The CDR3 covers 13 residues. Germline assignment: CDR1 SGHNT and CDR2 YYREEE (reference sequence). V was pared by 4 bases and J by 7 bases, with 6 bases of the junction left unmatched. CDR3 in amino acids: CASSLDRVSGYTF. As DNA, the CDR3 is TGTGCCAGCAGCCTGGACAGGGTCTCTGGCTACACCTTC.

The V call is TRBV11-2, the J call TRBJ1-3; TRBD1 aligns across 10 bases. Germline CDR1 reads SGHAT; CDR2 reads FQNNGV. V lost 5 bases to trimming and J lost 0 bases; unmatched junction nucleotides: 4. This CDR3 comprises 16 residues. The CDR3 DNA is TGTGCCAGCAGCGAAGACAGGGGGCTCTCTGGAAACACCATATATTTT. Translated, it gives CASSEDRGLSGNTIYF. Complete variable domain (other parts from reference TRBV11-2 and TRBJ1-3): EAGVAQSPRYKIIEKRQSVAFWCNPISGHATLYWYQQILGQGPKLLIQFQNNGVVDDSQLPKDRFSAERLKGVDSTLKIQPAKLEDSAVYLCASSEDRGLSGNTIYFGEGSWLTVV.

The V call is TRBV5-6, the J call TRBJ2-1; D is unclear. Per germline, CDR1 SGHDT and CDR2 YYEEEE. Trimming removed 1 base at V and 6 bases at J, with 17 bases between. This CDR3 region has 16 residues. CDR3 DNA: TGTGCCAGCAGCTTGAAGGTAGTAATTGAAATCAATGAGCAGTTCTTC. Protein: CASSLKVVIEINEQFF. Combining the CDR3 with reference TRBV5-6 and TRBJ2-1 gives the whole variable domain DAGVTQSPTHLIKTRGQQVTLRCSPKSGHDTVSWYQQALGQGPQFIFQYYEEEERQRGNFPDRFSGHQFPNYSSELNVNALLLGDSALYLCASSLKVVIEINEQFFGPGTRLTVL.

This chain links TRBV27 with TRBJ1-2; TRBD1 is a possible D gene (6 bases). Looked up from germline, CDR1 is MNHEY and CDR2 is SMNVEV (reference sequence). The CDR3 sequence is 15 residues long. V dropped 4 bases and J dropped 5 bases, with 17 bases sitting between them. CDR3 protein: CASSSPLRGWYGYTF. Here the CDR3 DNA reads TGTGCCAGCAGTTCTCCCCTCAGGGGTTGGTATGGCTACACCTTC.

CDR3 DNA: TGCAGCGTTTCCCGATCCTACAATGAGCAGTTCTTC. This sequence encodes CSVSRSYNEQFF. The chain employs TRBV29-1 and TRBJ2-1, with D unclear. The germline gives CDR1 SQVTM, CDR2 ANQGSEA. The CDR3 runs 12 residues. The ends were cut back, 5 bases at V and 1 base at J, with 6 bases in the middle.

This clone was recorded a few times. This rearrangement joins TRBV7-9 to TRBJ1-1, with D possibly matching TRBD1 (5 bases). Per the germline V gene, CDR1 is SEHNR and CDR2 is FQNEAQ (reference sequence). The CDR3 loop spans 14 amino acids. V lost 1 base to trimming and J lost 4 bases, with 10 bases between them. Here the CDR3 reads CASSLDGGGTEAFF. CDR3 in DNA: TGTGCCAGCAGCTTAGATGGGGGAGGCACTGAAGCTTTCTTT.

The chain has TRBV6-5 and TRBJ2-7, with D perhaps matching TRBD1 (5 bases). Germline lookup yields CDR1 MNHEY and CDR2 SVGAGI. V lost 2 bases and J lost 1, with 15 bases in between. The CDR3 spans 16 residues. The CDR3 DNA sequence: TGTGCCAGCAGTTACGCTGGACACCTCTCATCCTACGAGCAGTACTTC. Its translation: CASSYAGHLSSYEQYF.

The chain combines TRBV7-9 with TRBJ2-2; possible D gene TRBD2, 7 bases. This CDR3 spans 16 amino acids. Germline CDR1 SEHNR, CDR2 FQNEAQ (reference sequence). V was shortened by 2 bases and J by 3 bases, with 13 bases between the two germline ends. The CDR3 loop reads CASSLRGGRDTGELFF. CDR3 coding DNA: TGTGCCAGCAGCTTAAGGGGGGGCAGAGACACCGGGGAGCTGTTTTTT.

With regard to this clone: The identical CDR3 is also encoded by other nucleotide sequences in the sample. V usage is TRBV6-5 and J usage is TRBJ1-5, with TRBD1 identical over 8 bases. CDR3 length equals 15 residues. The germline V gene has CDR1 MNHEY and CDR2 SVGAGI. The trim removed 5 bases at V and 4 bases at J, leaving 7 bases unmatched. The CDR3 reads CASSPGQGGNQPQHF. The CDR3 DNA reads TGTGCCAGCAGTCCAGGACAGGGCGGTAATCAGCCCCAGCATTTT.

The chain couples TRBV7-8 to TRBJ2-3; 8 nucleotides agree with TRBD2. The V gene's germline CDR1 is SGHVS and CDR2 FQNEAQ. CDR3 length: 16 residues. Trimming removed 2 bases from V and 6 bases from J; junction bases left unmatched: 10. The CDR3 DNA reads TGTGCCAGCAGCTTAATTGGTCTAGCGGGCCCGGATACGCAGTATTTT. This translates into CASSLIGLAGPDTQYF.

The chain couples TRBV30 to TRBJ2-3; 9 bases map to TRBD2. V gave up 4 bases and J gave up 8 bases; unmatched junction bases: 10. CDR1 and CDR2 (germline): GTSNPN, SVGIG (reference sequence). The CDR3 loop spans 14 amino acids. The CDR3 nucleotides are TGTGCCTGGACCGGGGGACTAGCTCCTGGTACGCAGTATTTT. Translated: CAWTGGLAPGTQYF.

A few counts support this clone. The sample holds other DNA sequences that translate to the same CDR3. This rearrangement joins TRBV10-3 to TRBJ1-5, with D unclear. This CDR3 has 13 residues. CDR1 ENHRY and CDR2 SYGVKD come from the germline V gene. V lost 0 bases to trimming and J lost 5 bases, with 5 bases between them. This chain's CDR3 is CAISESADQPQHF. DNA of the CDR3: TGTGCCATCAGTGAGTCGGCCGATCAGCCCCAGCATTTT.

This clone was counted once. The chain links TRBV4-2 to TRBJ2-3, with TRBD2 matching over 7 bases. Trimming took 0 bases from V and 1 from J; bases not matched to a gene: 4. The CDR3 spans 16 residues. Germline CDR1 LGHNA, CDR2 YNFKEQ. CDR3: CASSQEPGLRTDTQYF. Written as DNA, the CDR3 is TGTGCCAGCAGCCAAGAGCCGGGACTACGCACAGATACGCAGTATTTT.